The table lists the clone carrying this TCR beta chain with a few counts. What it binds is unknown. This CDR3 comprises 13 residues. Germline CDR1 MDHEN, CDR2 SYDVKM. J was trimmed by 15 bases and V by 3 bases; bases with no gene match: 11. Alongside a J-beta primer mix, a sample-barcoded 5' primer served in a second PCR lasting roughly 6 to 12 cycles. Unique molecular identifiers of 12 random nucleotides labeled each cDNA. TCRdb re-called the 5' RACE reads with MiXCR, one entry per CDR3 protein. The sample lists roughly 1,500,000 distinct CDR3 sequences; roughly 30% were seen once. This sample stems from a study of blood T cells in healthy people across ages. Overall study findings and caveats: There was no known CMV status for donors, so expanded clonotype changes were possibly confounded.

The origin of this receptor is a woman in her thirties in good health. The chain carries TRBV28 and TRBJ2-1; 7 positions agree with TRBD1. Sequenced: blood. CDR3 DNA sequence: TGTGCCAGCAGTTTTGATGGGACAGTGCCGTGGTTCTTC. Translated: CASSFDGTVPWFF.